The clone carrying this T cell receptor (beta chain) was observed a few times. Its antigen is still unknown. These data are taken from a study of blood T cells in healthy people across ages. About the study: Through template switching, about one barcoded beta molecule was captured per two T cells, as measured in model experiments.

A sample-barcoded 5' primer and a J-beta primer mix were used in a second PCR of roughly 7 to 11 cycles. All samples gave at least 2.5 million CDR3-containing paired-end reads. Each CDR3 protein gets one entry after TCRdb re-called the 5' RACE reads with MiXCR. The table includes around 1,800,000 distinct CDR3 sequences, roughly two fifths detected once. Study findings and constraints: TCR beta diversity tracked closely with naive T cell percentage. Roughly linear age-related decline in beta diversity appeared, significant by age approximately 43.

The CDR3 spans 18 residues. The V segment lost 7 bases and the J segment 3 bases; nucleotides outside the gene matches: 15. Germline V gives CDR1 SEHNR, CDR2 FQNEAQ (reference sequence). The gene calls are TRBV7-9 and TRBJ2-1; 10 nucleotides line up with TRBD2. The sequenced sample consisted of blood. The clonotype was recovered from a human donor in good health. CDR3 loop: CASTTSGVRDYYYNEQFF. DNA for the CDR3: TGTGCCAGCACCACTAGCGGGGTACGGGATTACTACTACAATGAGCAGTTCTTC.